Listed here are 8 T cell receptor beta chains from one sample, sequenced in a study of blood T cell repertoires in COVID-19. Assay used: immunoSEQ multiplex PCR; TCRdb lists only in-frame clones, some missing. The table records roughly 120,000 clones, 75% to 90% of them present only once. The sequencing input was peripheral blood. Receptor source: a man aged 65-85 years with acute or convalescent COVID-19.

The V call is TRBV6-1, the J call TRBJ2-3; D might be TRBD2 (6 bases). V shed 3 bases and J shed 5 bases, with 15 bases lying between them. CDR1 is MNHNS and CDR2 is SASEGT in the germline V gene. The CDR3 contains 15 residues. CDR3 sequence (DNA): TGTGCCAGCAGTGATGAGACTAGAGTTTTAGATACGCAGTATTTT. Translation gives CASSDETRVLDTQYF.

The rearrangement links TRBV29-1 to TRBJ1-4; TRBD1 is a possible D gene (6 bases). CDR1 SQVTM and CDR2 ANQGSEA come from the germline V gene. This CDR3 comprises 14 residues. Trimming stripped 4 bases from V and 7 bases from J, with 16 bases between. CDR3 in DNA: TGCAGCGTTGGAGTAGCGACAGGTGCTGAAAAACTGTTTTTT. Translating gives CSVGVATGAEKLFF.

This chain links TRBV5-1 with TRBJ2-7; possibly TRBD1 for D (6 bases). Germline lookup yields CDR1 SGHRS and CDR2 YFSETQ. Trimming shortened V by 8 bases and J by 3 bases, and 15 bases separated the two germline ends. This CDR3 comprises 13 residues. The chain's CDR3 is CARRLEGDYEQYF. CDR3 DNA sequence: TGCGCCAGGCGACTTGAGGGGGACTACGAGCAGTACTTC.

The chain has TRBV9 and TRBJ1-3; D gene ambiguous. Germline CDR1 reads SGDLS; CDR2 reads YYNGEE. V gave up 4 bases and J gave up 4 bases, with 21 bases separating them. The CDR3 sequence is 17 residues long. Here the CDR3 reads CASSQSGAQGGGNTIYF. For the CDR3, the DNA is TGTGCCAGCAGCCAATCGGGAGCCCAAGGAGGGGGAAACACCATATATTTT.

The rearrangement joins TRBV27 to TRBJ2-7; 7 nucleotides align to TRBD2. Germline assignment: CDR1 MNHEY and CDR2 SMNVEV (reference sequence). After removal of 2 bases from V and 0 bases from J, the junction contained 4 bases not matched to a gene. CDR3 size: 15 residues. DNA of the CDR3: TGTGCCAGCAGTTTAATGCGGGGGAACTCCTACGAGCAGTACTTC. This translates into CASSLMRGNSYEQYF.

V usage is TRBV30 and J usage is TRBJ1-1, with 11 positions matching TRBD1. After removal of 8 bases from V and 3 bases from J, the junction contained 2 bases not matched to a gene. Germline-derived CDR1 and CDR2 are GTSNPN and SVGIG (reference sequence). This CDR3 comprises 12 residues. Here the CDR3 DNA reads TGTGCCGGGGACAGGGGGGACACTGAAGCTTTCTTT. Protein sequence: CAGDRGDTEAFF.

In this sample, this clone turned up a few times. This chain connects TRBV18 to TRBJ1-1; TRBD1 might be the D (6 bases). The ends were cut back, 1 base at V and 3 bases at J, with 9 bases in the middle. Germline CDR1 KGHSH, CDR2 LQKENI. The CDR3 loop spans 14 amino acids. The CDR3 DNA reads as TGTGCCAGCTCACCACTACAGGGATACACTGAAGCTTTCTTT. It is translated as CASSPLQGYTEAFF.

This clone was seen a few times. The chain combines TRBV5-6 with TRBJ1-6; possibly TRBD1 for D (5 bases). This CDR3 has 16 amino acids. V lost 2 bases, J lost 5 bases, and 14 bases lay in between. Germline assignment: CDR1 SGHDT and CDR2 YYEEEE. CDR3 loop: CASSLGPGGDNSPLHF. CDR3 sequence (DNA): TGTGCCAGCAGCTTAGGCCCCGGGGGGGATAATTCACCCCTCCACTTT. Together with reference TRBV5-6 and TRBJ1-6, the CDR3 gives the full variable domain: DAGVTQSPTHLIKTRGQQVTLRCSPKSGHDTVSWYQQALGQGPQFIFQYYEEEERQRGNFPDRFSGHQFPNYSSELNVNALLLGDSALYLCASSLGPGGDNSPLHFGNGTRLTVT.